The rows below give T cell receptor beta chains drawn from one sample of a study of T cell responses to AZD1222 COVID-19 vaccine. Clones were sequenced by immunoSEQ multiplex PCR, and TCRdb holds only the in-frame ones, with some missing. The sample holds 150,000 to 200,000 clones, 70% to 90% seen once. The specimen comprised peripheral blood, sampled on day 0 of AZD1222 vaccination. All receptors come from an adult in good health. CDR3s include the opening cysteine and the closing phenylalanine or tryptophan. A D gene is named only where the DNA matches it firmly. Rows give clone size only sometimes, using once, few, many, or a class for an expanded clone.

abundance,d_gene,j_gene,v_gene,CDR3aa,CDR3nt
-,TRBD1,TRBJ1-2,TRBV3-1/TRBV3-2,CASSPTGGPLPNYGYTF,TGTGCCAGCAGCCCGACAGGGGGCCCACTCCCTAACTATGGCTACACCTTC
-,-,TRBJ1-6,TRBV2,CASSRSKRGSYNSPLHF,TGTGCCAGCAGTCGATCTAAACGGGGCTCCTATAATTCACCCCTCCACTTT
once,-,TRBJ2-1,TRBV4-3,CASSHAGGTVEQFF,TGCGCCAGCAGCCACGCTGGGGGGACGGTTGAGCAGTTCTTC
-,TRBD1,TRBJ2-2,TRBV11-2,CASSLSRTGNTGELFF,TGTGCCAGCAGTCTTAGTAGGACAGGGAACACCGGGGAGCTGTTTTTT
-,-,TRBJ1-5,TRBV6-2/TRBV6-3,CASSWANQPQHF,TGTGCCAGCAGTTGGGCCAATCAGCCCCAGCATTTT
-,-,TRBJ2-5,TRBV3-1/TRBV3-2,CASSDQETQYF,TGTGCCAGCAGCGATCAAGAGACCCAGTACTTC
-,-,TRBJ1-1,TRBV2,CASSVLGVGGTEAFF,TGTGCCAGCAGCGTCCTGGGGGTAGGGGGCACTGAAGCTTTCTTT
-,-,TRBJ2-3,TRBV2,CASSERGRTDTQYF,TGTGCCAGCAGTGAAAGGGGTCGCACAGATACGCAGTATTTT
once,-,TRBJ1-2,TRBV5-1,CASRVRDEGYTF,TGCGCCAGCCGGGTCAGGGATGAAGGCTACACCTTC
once,TRBD1,TRBJ1-2,TRBV12-3/TRBV12-4,CASTLGQNYGYTF,TGTGCCAGCACCTTGGGACAGAACTATGGCTACACCTTC
-,-,TRBJ2-7,TRBV28,CASNLGRREYEQYF,TGTGCCAGCAACCTAGGAAGGAGGGAGTACGAGCAGTACTTC
-,TRBD2,TRBJ2-7,TRBV9,CASSVANRTSPPLTYEQYF,TGTGCCAGCAGCGTAGCCAACAGGACTAGCCCTCCTTTAACCTACGAGCAGTACTTC
-,TRBD2,TRBJ2-1,TRBV24-1,CATSDYPAGLQFF,TGTGCCACCAGTGATTACCCAGCGGGGCTGCAGTTCTTC
-,-,TRBJ2-7,TRBV6-1,CASSEGIYEQYF,TGTGCCAGCAGTGAAGGAATCTACGAGCAGTACTTC
-,-,TRBJ1-3,TRBV10-1,CASPSPLSPGNTIYF,TGCGCCAGCCCGAGTCCCCTCTCTCCTGGAAACACCATATATTTT
-,-,TRBJ1-2,TRBV28,CASSPSPGQNYGYTF,TGTGCCAGCAGTCCCTCACCGGGACAAAACTATGGCTACACCTTC
-,TRBD1,TRBJ2-7,TRBV18,CASSRASGTGTEQYF,TGTGCCAGCTCACGCGCTTCCGGGACAGGGACTGAGCAGTACTTC
-,TRBD2,TRBJ2-2,TRBV2,CASSDAGGGNTGELFF,TGTGCCAGCAGTGATGCGGGGGGCGGGAACACCGGGGAGCTGTTTTTT
-,TRBD2,TRBJ2-5,TRBV2,CASSEARGSGTQYF,TGTGCCAGCAGTGAAGCGCGGGGGTCCGGGACCCAGTACTTC
-,-,TRBJ1-2,TRBV11-2,CASSLKGGWDANYGYTF,TGTGCCAGCAGCTTAAAGGGGGGCTGGGATGCTAACTATGGCTACACCTTC
-,-,TRBJ1-3,TRBV9,CASSVGAGVGNTIYF,TGTGCCAGCAGCGTAGGAGCAGGGGTCGGAAACACCATATATTTT
-,-,TRBJ1-5,TRBV6-5,CASRGGVSNQPQHF,TGTGCCAGCCGGGGTGGGGTGAGCAATCAGCCCCAGCATTTT
-,-,TRBJ1-6,TRBV19,CASSIAREKSPLHF,TGTGCCAGTAGTATCGCCAGGGAAAAATCACCCCTCCACTTT
-,-,TRBJ2-5,TRBV5-1,CASSLARVGETQYF,TGCGCCAGCAGCTTGGCCAGGGTTGGGGAGACCCAGTACTTC
-,-,TRBJ1-2,TRBV2,CASSERANYGYTF,TGTGCCAGCAGTGAAAGAGCTAACTATGGCTACACCTTC
-,-,TRBJ2-5,TRBV18,CASSPGQEGRQETQYF,TGTGCCAGCTCACCAGGGCAGGAGGGCCGTCAAGAGACCCAGTACTTC
-,TRBD1,TRBJ1-2,TRBV5-4,CASRSETGAYGYTF,TGTGCCAGCAGATCTGAAACAGGGGCCTATGGCTACACCTTC
-,-,TRBJ1-5,TRBV7-2,CASTPGWLNQPQHF,TGTGCCAGCACGCCGGGTTGGTTGAATCAGCCCCAGCATTTT
once,-,TRBJ2-5,TRBV5-1,CASRIGGRETQYF,TGCGCCAGCAGAATCGGGGGACGAGAGACCCAGTACTTC
-,-,TRBJ1-2,TRBV7-3,CASSRAEGYGYTF,TGTGCCAGCAGCAGGGCCGAAGGTTATGGCTACACCTTC
few,TRBD1,TRBJ2-7,TRBV10-3,CAITDRGDYEQYF,TGTGCCATCACGGACAGGGGGGACTACGAGCAGTACTTC
-,-,TRBJ1-5,TRBV2,CASSEAAAGNQPQHF,TGTGCCAGCAGTGAAGCCGCTGCGGGCAATCAGCCCCAGCATTTT
few,-,TRBJ2-2,TRBV15,CATSIGSGTGELFF,TGTGCCACCAGCATTGGCAGCGGGACCGGGGAGCTGTTTTTT
-,-,TRBJ1-1,TRBV5-4,CASSFDRLNTEAFF,TGTGCCAGCAGCTTCGACAGGTTGAACACTGAAGCTTTCTTT
-,TRBD1,TRBJ1-6,TRBV12-5,CASGPQGADSPLHF,TGTGCTAGTGGTCCCCAGGGGGCCGATTCACCCCTCCACTTT
-,-,TRBJ1-2,TRBV18,CASSPTGTNYGYTF,TGTGCCAGCTCACCGACAGGAACCAACTATGGCTACACCTTC
-,TRBD1,TRBJ2-2,TRBV7-8,CASSLGTGASNTGELFF,TGTGCCAGCAGCTTGGGAACAGGGGCTTCGAACACCGGGGAGCTGTTTTTT
-,TRBD2,TRBJ2-1,TRBV11-1,CASRVLAGSYNEQFF,TGTGCCAGCAGAGTTCTAGCGGGGTCCTACAATGAGCAGTTCTTC
-,TRBD1,TRBJ1-2,TRBV7-9,CASSLTEGAPGGYTF,TGTGCCAGCAGCTTAACGGAGGGGGCGCCTGGGGGCTACACCTTC
-,-,TRBJ1-2,TRBV5-4,CASSSGRSNYGYTF,TGTGCCAGCAGCTCCGGACGGTCAAACTATGGCTACACCTTC
-,-,TRBJ1-5,TRBV19,CASSIEAQPQHF,TGTGCCAGTAGTATAGAGGCTCAGCCCCAGCATTTT
once,-,TRBJ2-7,TRBV5-8,CASSFRDAYEQYF,TGTGCCAGCAGCTTCCGGGACGCCTACGAGCAGTACTTC
-,-,TRBJ2-3,TRBV19,CASSVTGPSGNTQYF,TGTGCCAGTAGTGTAACCGGGCCCTCTGGTAATACGCAGTATTTT
-,-,TRBJ1-1,TRBV25-1,CASRTGNTEAFF,TGTGCCAGCAGGACAGGGAACACTGAAGCTTTCTTT
-,-,TRBJ1-5,TRBV30,CAWSEVQGNQPQHF,TGTGCCTGGAGTGAGGTACAGGGCAATCAGCCCCAGCATTTT
once,-,TRBJ1-4,TRBV6-5,CASSYHATNEKLFF,TGTGCCAGCAGTTACCACGCAACTAATGAAAAACTGTTTTTT
-,-,TRBJ1-4,TRBV27,CASSPAPRGLGEKLFF,TGTGCCAGCAGTCCCGCCCCTCGGGGGCTCGGAGAAAAACTGTTTTTT
-,-,TRBJ2-3,TRBV3-1/TRBV3-2,CASSQVLGTQYF,TGTGCCAGCAGCCAAGTACTAGGTACGCAGTATTTT
-,-,TRBJ1-1,TRBV7-3,CASSPRPGFGAEAFF,TGTGCCAGCAGCCCACGACCGGGCTTCGGGGCTGAAGCTTTCTTT
-,-,TRBJ1-6,TRBV9,CASSVGSPLHF,TGTGCCAGCAGCGTAGGATCACCCCTCCACTTT